Below are 16 T cell receptor beta chains sequenced from a single sample in a study of OX40 agonist ivuxolimab in advanced cancers. Only in-frame clones appear in the TCRdb table, and some are missing; sequencing was by immunoSEQ multiplex PCR. The data contain approximately 50,000 clones, roughly nine tenths of them singletons. This material consisted of CD4+ or CD8+ T cells sorted from blood, taken in a trial of the OX40 agonist ivuxolimab. The receptors come from an adult with an advanced solid tumor such as melanoma, head and neck, liver or kidney cancer.

J is TRBJ1-1 and V is TRBV15, with a tentative D call TRBD1 (6 bases). With 0 bases removed from V and 0 bases from J, the gap between germline ends came to 11 bases. This CDR3 is built from 16 residues. Germline assignment: CDR1 LNHNV and CDR2 YYDKDF (reference sequence). DNA for the CDR3: TGTGCCACCAGCAGAGATATCGGACAGTTGAACACTGAAGCTTTCTTT. It is translated as CATSRDIGQLNTEAFF.

This chain connects TRBV12-5 to TRBJ1-4; 8 bases line up with TRBD1. The CDR3 has 16 amino acids. CDR1 and CDR2 from the germline V gene are LGHNT and FRNRAP. J was trimmed by 6 bases and V by 0 bases; bases with no gene match: 6. CDR3 DNA: TGTGCTAGTGGTTTGGTAGGGACAGGTCGAGATGAAAAACTGTTTTTT. It codes for CASGLVGTGRDEKLFF.

V and J are TRBV25-1 and TRBJ1-3, with D possibly TRBD1 on 6 matching bases. Germline CDR1 reads MGHDK; CDR2 reads SYGVNS. Trimming pared 4 bases from V and 0 bases from J, leaving 19 bases between. This CDR3 region has 18 residues. The CDR3 coding sequence is TGTGCCAGCAGTGCCCTTTCCCAGGGGACGAGCTCTGGAAACACCATATATTTT. Amino acids: CASSALSQGTSSGNTIYF. Drawing the rest from reference TRBV25-1 and TRBJ1-3, the complete variable domain is EADIYQTPRYLVIGTGKKITLECSQTMGHDKMYWYQQDPGMELHLIHYSYGVNSTEKGDLSSESTVSRIRTEHFPLTLESARPSHTSQYLCASSALSQGTSSGNTIYFGEGSWLTVV.

Of note for this clone: This CDR3 is also generated by other DNA sequences in the sample. The chain recombines TRBV7-9 with TRBJ2-7, with 7 bases identical to TRBD2. The CDR3 spans 13 residues. V shed 2 bases and J 3 bases; nucleotides not matched to a gene: 1. CDR1 SEHNR and CDR2 FQNEAQ come from the germline V gene (reference sequence). The CDR3 reads CASSLTGGYEQYF. The CDR3 DNA sequence: TGTGCCAGCAGCTTAACGGGGGGCTACGAGCAGTACTTC.

About this clone: This CDR3 fails to terminate in the conserved phenylalanine or tryptophan, so it likely reflects a read error. The DNA is omitted, as the CDR3 cannot be located on it reliably, and the CDR3 follows TCRdb's listing. The rearrangement uses TRBV11-2 and TRBJ2-3; the D call TRBD2 from the table was never checked on the DNA. Ends included, the CDR3 has 11 residues. Per the germline V gene, CDR1 is SGHAT and CDR2 is FQNNGV. This CDR3 reads CASSFGGAALY.

The chain carries TRBV5-8 and TRBJ2-5, with 9 nucleotides matching TRBD2. V gave up 2 bases and J gave up 5 bases; unmatched junction bases: 13. There are 17 residues in the CDR3. Germline V gives CDR1 SGHTS, CDR2 YDEGEE. The DNA of the CDR3 is TGTGCCAGCAGCTTTCGACTAGCGGTTGACTTGAGGGAGACCCAGTACTTC. Protein: CASSFRLAVDLRETQYF. Complete variable domain (other parts from reference TRBV5-8 and TRBJ2-5): EAGVTQSPTHLIKTRGQQATLRCSPISGHTSVYWYQQALGLGLQFLLWYDEGEERNRGNFPPRFSGRQFPNYSSELNVNALELEDSALYLCASSFRLAVDLRETQYFGPGTRLLVL.

V and J are TRBV2 and TRBJ1-4, with D possibly matching TRBD1 (5 bases). CDR3 length: 16 amino acids. Germline assignment: CDR1 SNHLY and CDR2 FYNNEI. Trimming pared 2 bases from V and 7 bases from J, leaving 17 bases between. CDR3 DNA sequence: TGTGCCAGCAGTGAAAATAGGACACCGCTCTTTGAAAAACTGTTTTTT. Its translation: CASSENRTPLFEKLFF.

The V call is TRBV30, the J call TRBJ2-3; weak D call: TRBD2 (5 bases). The CDR3 spans 17 residues. Germline CDR1 GTSNPN, CDR2 SVGIG (reference sequence). V was trimmed by 0 bases and J by 0 bases, leaving 16 bases between them. DNA of the CDR3: TGTGCCTGGAGTGTAAGTGGTTACGGGGTGAGCACAGATACGCAGTATTTT. It specifies CAWSVSGYGVSTDTQYF.

About this clone: Other DNA sequences from this sample encode an identical CDR3 as well. The chain is built from TRBV7-2 and TRBJ1-2, with a weak D call TRBD1 (6 bases). This CDR3 spans 13 amino acids. Germline loops: CDR1 SGHTA, CDR2 FQGNSA. Trimming took 5 bases from V and 4 from J, leaving 11 bases between them. The CDR3 spells CASSRDRSYGYTF. The DNA of the CDR3 is TGTGCCAGCAGCCGTGACAGGAGCTATGGCTACACCTTC.

This rearrangement joins TRBV5-1 to TRBJ2-5; D may be TRBD1 or TRBD2 (6 bases each). The V end lost 4 bases, the J end lost 3 bases, and 19 bases lay between the germline ends. Germline V CDR1 and CDR2: SGHRS, YFSETQ. This CDR3 spans 16 amino acids. The CDR3 reads CASSGGTTYNEETQYF. In DNA form, the CDR3 reads TGCGCCAGCAGCGGCGGGACAACTTACAATGAAGAGACCCAGTACTTC.

This chain joins TRBV30 and TRBJ1-1; D unclear. Trimming cost V 4 bases and J 0 bases, with 12 bases left between them. Germline V gives CDR1 GTSNPN, CDR2 SVGIG (reference sequence). This CDR3 has 14 amino acids. The CDR3 DNA sequence: TGTGCCTGGAATCGGGCAGAAGTGAACACTGAAGCTTTCTTT. Encoded protein: CAWNRAEVNTEAFF.

The rearrangement joins TRBV19 to TRBJ2-3, with a possible D match to TRBD2 (6 bases). This CDR3 comprises 15 residues. The germline CDR1 and CDR2 sequences are LNHDA and SQIVND (reference sequence). V was cut by 4 bases and J by 0 bases, with 11 bases left in between. The CDR3 nucleotides read TGTGCCAGTAGTAGGGCGGGGTTCAGCACAGATACGCAGTATTTT. This sequence encodes CASSRAGFSTDTQYF.

The chain is built from TRBV30 and TRBJ2-7; D is perhaps TRBD2 (6 bases). The germline V gene has CDR1 GTSNPN and CDR2 SVGIG (reference sequence). This CDR3 comprises 13 residues. Trimming took 4 bases from V and 5 from J, leaving 15 bases between them. The CDR3 region has the DNA TGTGCCTGGACTTCGGAGGGGCGCCACGAGCAGTACTTC. Encoded protein: CAWTSEGRHEQYF.

V usage is TRBV27 and J usage is TRBJ1-6; D is uncertain. Per germline, CDR1 MNHEY and CDR2 SMNVEV (reference sequence). V lost 4 bases and J lost 7, with 5 bases in between. The CDR3 has 12 residues. The CDR3 is CASSSTNSPLHF. In DNA form, the CDR3 reads TGTGCCAGCAGTTCAACCAATTCACCCCTCCACTTT.

The rearrangement joins TRBV11-3 to TRBJ2-7, with D uncertain. V lost 2 bases and J 2 bases, leaving 10 bases between the germline ends. The length of the CDR3 is 14 residues. CDR1 and CDR2 from the germline V gene are SGHNT and YENEEA. The CDR3 loop reads CASSLRSGTYEQYF. The CDR3, as DNA: TGTGCCAGCAGCTTACGGTCTGGGACCTACGAGCAGTACTTC.

This clone was observed a single time. The chain recombines TRBV10-3 with TRBJ2-1; D is possibly TRBD2 (5 bases). V lost 2 bases and J lost 3, with 14 bases in between. The CDR3 is 16 amino acids. The germline V gene encodes CDR1 ENHRY and CDR2 SYGVKD. CDR3 protein: CAISEADGVGYNEQFF. The DNA of the CDR3 is TGTGCCATCAGTGAGGCCGACGGGGTTGGCTACAATGAGCAGTTCTTC.